One and the same sample provided the 22 T cell receptor beta chains below, sequenced in a study of blood T cell repertoires in COVID-19 (dated by TCRdb to about 2020). Library preparation used the immunoSEQ multiplex PCR assay. The clones in this table, taken by TCRdb from immuneACCESS, are in-frame only. Not every clone is retained; where verified, under half of the shortfall comes from an unresolved V gene, and the cause of the rest is unknown. In all, the sample holds approximately 190,000 clones, and 79% of those were seen once. 17% of the sample lies in the top ten. The sample consisted of peripheral blood. These receptors all stem from a man aged 60 to 69 with active or convalescent COVID-19.

This clone was counted once. The chain links TRBV5-4 to TRBJ2-2; 9 bases match TRBD1. Trimming cost V 0 bases and J 6 bases; bases outside gene matches: 6. This CDR3 contains 16 residues. Looked up from germline, CDR1 is SGHNT and CDR2 is YYREEE (reference sequence). In DNA, the CDR3 is TGTGCCAGCAGCTTGGTGGGGACAGGGACCCCCGGGGAGCTGTTTTTT. Translating gives CASSLVGTGTPGELFF.

There are a few counts of this clone. The chain is built from TRBV6-4 and TRBJ2-2; 7 bases line up with TRBD2. Germline V gives CDR1 MRHNA, CDR2 SNTAGT. This CDR3 has 16 amino acids. Trimming removed 6 bases from V and 1 base from J; junction bases left unmatched: 8. Written as DNA, the CDR3 is TGTGCCAGCAGCCGCTCGTCGGGAGGGAACACCGGGGAGCTGTTTTTT. It yields the protein CASSRSSGGNTGELFF.

V usage is TRBV7-2 and J usage is TRBJ2-7, with 12 nucleotides matching TRBD2. The CDR3 has 17 residues. Germline lookup yields CDR1 SGHTA and CDR2 FQGNSA. Germline trimming cut 2 bases from V and 3 bases from J; bases unmatched to any gene: 8. CDR3 in DNA: TGTGCCAGCAGCTTATTGCCGACTAGCGGGAGAGACTACGAGCAGTACTTC. Its translation: CASSLLPTSGRDYEQYF.

This sequence joins TRBV10-3 and TRBJ1-2; 9 nucleotides agree with TRBD1. Germline trimming cut 6 bases from V and 8 bases from J; bases unmatched to any gene: 13. Germline CDR1 is ENHRY and CDR2 is SYGVKD. The CDR3 loop spans 15 amino acids. For the CDR3, the DNA is TGTGCCATCAGATCCAGACAGGGGGGTTCGGACGGCTACACCTTC. It codes for CAIRSRQGGSDGYTF.

In nucleotides, the CDR3 is TGTGCCAGCAGTTTAGGGGACAGGGATCAGCCCCAGCATTTT. The encoded protein is CASSLGDRDQPQHF. The rearrangement uses TRBV28 and TRBJ1-5; TRBD1 aligns across 9 bases. Trimming took 2 bases from V and 5 from J; bases not matched to a gene: 1. The germline gives CDR1 MDHEN, CDR2 SYDVKM. This CDR3 has 14 amino acids.

V and J are TRBV7-2 and TRBJ2-7; maybe TRBD1 (5 bases). With 3 bases removed from V and 1 base from J, the gap between germline ends came to 10 bases. Germline CDR1 and CDR2: SGHTA and FQGNSA. The CDR3 loop spans 14 amino acids. CDR3 protein: CASSFGQLSYEQYF. CDR3 bases: TGTGCCAGCAGCTTTGGACAACTTTCCTACGAGCAGTACTTC.

The rearrangement uses TRBV28 and TRBJ2-2, with 9 bases fitting TRBD1. The CDR3 covers 13 residues. The germline gives CDR1 MDHEN, CDR2 SYDVKM. V lost 5 bases and J lost 7; bases outside the gene matches: 2. CDR3 residues: CASSHRGHGELFF. CDR3 coding DNA: TGTGCCAGCAGTCACAGGGGGCACGGGGAGCTGTTTTTT.

This chain connects TRBV19 to TRBJ2-2; 9 positions agree with TRBD2. Germline V gene sequence: CDR1 LNHDA, CDR2 SQIVND (reference sequence). J was trimmed by 6 bases and V by 6 bases; bases with no gene match: 8. The CDR3 has 15 amino acids. CDR3 bases: TGTGCCAGTAGGGGAGCTAGCGGGAATGCCGGGGAGCTGTTTTTT. This gives the protein CASRGASGNAGELFF.

This clone was detected a few times. V and J are TRBV7-9 and TRBJ2-2, with 8 positions matching TRBD2. This CDR3 region has 15 residues. V lost 5 bases, J lost 4 bases, and 6 bases stayed unmatched. From germline, CDR1 is SEHNR and CDR2 FQNEAQ (reference sequence). Here the CDR3 DNA reads TGTGCCAGCAGCCCCAGGGCGGGAGGCACCGGGGAGCTGTTTTTT. It specifies CASSPRAGGTGELFF.

The chain is built from TRBV5-8 and TRBJ2-1; D might be TRBD2 (6 bases). This CDR3 is 13 amino acids long. V dropped 2 bases and J dropped 7 bases, with 10 bases sitting between them. Germline CDR1 SGHTS, CDR2 YDEGEE. The CDR3 nucleotides are TGTGCCAGCAGCTTTATGGGGGGAAATGAGCAGTTCTTC. Translating it yields CASSFMGGNEQFF.

The V gene is TRBV6-6, the J gene TRBJ1-6; D is perhaps TRBD1 (5 bases). CDR1 is MNHNY, CDR2 SVGAGI, per germline (reference sequence). V lost 6 bases to trimming and J lost 7 bases, with 19 bases between them. The CDR3 runs 16 residues. In DNA, the CDR3 is TGTGCCAGCAGACTCAGGGTGGGGGGTTTAAATTCACCCCTCCACTTT. Translation: CASRLRVGGLNSPLHF.

In DNA, the CDR3 is TGTGCCAGCAGTTTGATGGGGACACGGTCCTACGAGCAGTACTTC. This translates into CASSLMGTRSYEQYF. The genes are TRBV28 and TRBJ2-7; possible D gene TRBD1, 6 bases. V gave up 3 bases and J gave up 1 base, with 13 bases separating them. The CDR3 extends over 15 amino acids. Germline V CDR1 and CDR2: MDHEN, SYDVKM. Full variable domain (rest looked up from reference TRBV28 and TRBJ2-7): DVKVTQSSRYLVKRTGEKVFLECVQDMDHENMFWYRQDPGLGLRLIYFSYDVKMKEKGDIPEGYSVSREKKERFSLILESASTNQTSMYLCASSLMGTRSYEQYFGPGTRLTVT.

V is TRBV7-9 and J is TRBJ2-1; tentative D call: TRBD2 (6 bases). The CDR3 has 14 amino acids. Germline V gene lookup returns CDR1 SEHNR and CDR2 FQNEAQ (reference sequence). The V end was cut by 4 bases, the J end by 6 bases, with 13 bases between. The CDR3 loop is CASSSGTSSNEQFF. The CDR3 region has the DNA TGTGCCAGCAGCTCCGGGACTTCGTCCAATGAGCAGTTCTTC.

The sample holds a few counts of this clone. The chain employs TRBV24-1 and TRBJ2-1; 8 nucleotides line up with TRBD2. With 10 bases clipped from V and 5 bases from J, the junction kept 12 bases outside the gene matches. The CDR3 has 15 amino acids. The germline V gene encodes CDR1 KGHDR and CDR2 SFDVKD. The DNA of the CDR3 is TGTGCCACTATGCCGGGACTAGGGTGGGACAATGAGCAGTTCTTC. Protein product: CATMPGLGWDNEQFF.

The chain carries TRBV6-2 or TRBV6-3 and TRBJ2-3, with TRBD2 identical over 8 bases. Per the germline V gene, CDR1 is MNHEY and CDR2 is SVGEGT. The CDR3 is 14 residues long. With V trimmed by 6 bases and J by 3 bases, 5 bases remained unmatched. The DNA of the CDR3 is TGTGCCAGCAGCGCGAGCGGGAGAACAGATACGCAGTATTTT. It encodes CASSASGRTDTQYF.

This chain joins TRBV19 and TRBJ2-7, with 10 positions matching TRBD2. CDR3 length: 15 amino acids. Per germline, CDR1 LNHDA and CDR2 SQIVND (reference sequence). The trim removed 5 bases at V and 3 bases at J, leaving 7 bases unmatched. This CDR3 is CASSPGLAESYEQYF. The CDR3 nucleotides are TGTGCCAGTAGTCCCGGACTAGCGGAAAGCTACGAGCAGTACTTC.

Regarding this clone: The sample has other DNA sequences that encode this CDR3 too. The chain carries TRBV4-3 and TRBJ2-7; 13 bases align to TRBD2. The CDR3 totals 15 residues. Germline V CDR1 and CDR2: LGHNA, YSLEER. After removal of 4 bases from V and 2 bases from J, the junction contained 2 bases not matched to a gene. The CDR3 bases are TGCGCCAGCAGCCCCGGGACTAGCGGGACCTACGAGCAGTACTTC. As protein: CASSPGTSGTYEQYF.

The gene calls are TRBV27 and TRBJ2-7, with 9 nucleotides matching TRBD1. The V gene end was trimmed by 6 bases and the J gene end by 4 bases; junction bases not matched to a gene: 4. This CDR3 has 13 residues. The germline V gene has CDR1 MNHEY and CDR2 SMNVEV (reference sequence). The CDR3: CASSRTGVYEQYF. Here the CDR3 DNA reads TGTGCCAGCAGCCGGACAGGGGTGTACGAGCAGTACTTC.

The V and J genes are TRBV4-2 and TRBJ2-3, with 14 bases fitting TRBD2. The germline gives CDR1 LGHNA, CDR2 YNFKEQ. The CDR3 contains 20 residues. V was clipped by 1 base and J by 1 base; unmatched bases: 10. CDR3 region: CASSQGAGTSGSARTDTQYF. CDR3 in DNA: TGTGCCAGCAGCCAAGGGGCCGGGACTAGCGGGAGCGCGCGCACAGATACGCAGTATTTT.

The J gene is TRBJ1-6, the V gene TRBV6-6; 9 bases align to TRBD1. Trimming cost V 6 bases and J 9 bases; bases outside gene matches: 6. The CDR3 is 14 residues long. The germline gives CDR1 MNHNY, CDR2 SVGAGI (reference sequence). The chain's CDR3 is CASRDDRGTSPLHF. As DNA, the CDR3 is TGTGCCAGCAGAGATGACAGGGGGACTTCACCCCTCCACTTT.

V usage is TRBV5-1 and J usage is TRBJ2-1; no reliable D call. V was cut by 0 bases and J by 1 base, with 2 bases left in between. CDR1 is SGHRS, CDR2 YFSETQ, per germline. The CDR3 consists of 13 residues. CDR3 in amino acids: CASSLASYNEQFF. The CDR3 region has the DNA TGCGCCAGCAGCTTGGCGTCCTACAATGAGCAGTTCTTC.

The J gene is TRBJ1-2, the V gene TRBV10-3; tentatively, D is TRBD1 (5 bases). This CDR3 contains 11 residues. V was clipped by 6 bases and J by 5 bases, with 7 bases between them. Germline V gives CDR1 ENHRY, CDR2 SYGVKD. CDR3 amino acids: CAIRDTYGYTF. The CDR3, as DNA: TGTGCCATCAGGGACACTTATGGCTACACCTTC.